The 16 T cell receptor beta chains below were found in one sample sequenced in a study of blood T cell repertoires in COVID-19. Data came from immunoSEQ multiplex PCR; TCRdb stores just in-frame clones and leaves some out. Of about 140,000 clones detected, around nine tenths appear once; the ten largest clones hold 10%. The sequencing sample was made of peripheral blood. Every receptor here comes from a man aged 50 to 59 with active or convalescent COVID-19.

This CDR3 is CASSFSTVKYEQYF. CDR3 DNA: TGTGCCAGCAGCTTTTCTACAGTTAAATACGAGCAGTACTTC. V gene TRBV7-9 combines with J gene TRBJ2-7; D not certain. V was cut by 3 bases and J by 4 bases, with 13 bases left in between. The CDR3 sequence is 14 residues long. Germline CDR1 SEHNR, CDR2 FQNEAQ (reference sequence).

J is TRBJ2-7 and V is TRBV7-8; 9 bases are shared with TRBD1. Germline CDR1 SGHVS, CDR2 FQNEAQ. Trimming removed 7 bases from V and 3 bases from J; junction bases left unmatched: 4. CDR3 size: 13 residues. As DNA, the CDR3 is TGTGCCAGCAACAGGGGGCGCAGCTACGAGCAGTACTTC. Amino acid sequence: CASNRGRSYEQYF.

The chain uses TRBV27 and TRBJ2-7; D is undetermined. The V end lost 0 bases, the J end lost 3 bases, and 9 bases lay between the germline ends. CDR1 is MNHEY, CDR2 SMNVEV, per germline (reference sequence). This CDR3 has 14 amino acids. Here the CDR3 reads CASSLSADHYEQYF. The CDR3 nucleotides are TGTGCCAGCAGTTTATCGGCGGATCACTACGAGCAGTACTTC.

CDR3 bases: TGTGCCAGCAGTTACGGTTGGGGAGGGCCGGAGCAGTACTTC. This translates into CASSYGWGGPEQYF. This sequence joins TRBV6-5 and TRBJ2-7, with 7 bases fitting TRBD2. Unmatched junction bases numbered 8, after V lost 2 bases and J lost 7 bases. There are 14 residues in the CDR3. Germline assignment: CDR1 MNHEY and CDR2 SVGAGI.

The DNA for the CDR3 is TGTGCCAGCAGCCCAGGGACTAGCGGGAAGGGTGAGCAGTTCTTC. This translates into CASSPGTSGKGEQFF. The chain uses TRBV7-3 and TRBJ2-1; 13 bases line up with TRBD2. J lost 9 bases, V lost 5 bases, and 7 bases had no gene match. CDR1 SGHTA and CDR2 FQGTGA come from the germline V gene. CDR3 length equals 15 residues.

This clone was found a few times. V and J are TRBV18 and TRBJ2-1, with D possibly being TRBD1 (5 bases). The V and J ends lost 0 bases and 6 bases respectively, with 21 bases between them. CDR3 length: 18 residues. From germline, CDR1 is KGHSH and CDR2 LQKENI. In DNA form, the CDR3 reads TGTGCCAGCTCACCACCAAAAGGGGAAGCCAGCCTACGCAATGAGCAGTTCTTC. Translation: CASSPPKGEASLRNEQFF. The complete variable domain, with remaining parts taken from reference TRBV18 and TRBJ2-1, reads NAGVMQNPRHLVRRRGQEARLRCSPMKGHSHVYWYRQLPEEGLKFMVYLQKENIIDESGMPKERFSAEFPKEGPSILRIQQVVRGDSAAYFCASSPPKGEASLRNEQFFGPGTRLTVL.

This clone was picked up a small number of times. The chain is built from TRBV7-6 and TRBJ2-1; a weak D match, TRBD2 (6 bases). Germline V CDR1 and CDR2: SGHVS, FNYEAQ. Trimming left V 1 base short and J 0 bases short, with 10 bases between. CDR3 length: 16 amino acids. CDR3 sequence reads: CASSLEHGSSYNEQFF. The CDR3 DNA is TGTGCCAGCAGCTTAGAACACGGGAGCTCCTACAATGAGCAGTTCTTC.

This sequence joins TRBV5-1 and TRBJ2-5; no clear D gene. The germline V and J ends were trimmed by 3 bases and 5 bases, with 5 bases remaining between them. This CDR3 region has 11 residues. Germline CDR1 reads SGHRS; CDR2 reads YFSETQ. The CDR3 protein is CASSSAETQYF. CDR3 in DNA: TGCGCCAGCAGCTCCGCGGAGACCCAGTACTTC.

This clone was counted once. The chain recombines TRBV7-9 with TRBJ2-5, with TRBD1 matching 12 bases. V lost 6 bases and J lost 4; bases outside the gene matches: 9. The CDR3 is 16 amino acids. Germline CDR1 SEHNR, CDR2 FQNEAQ (reference sequence). The CDR3 sequence is CASSPIGTGGVETQYF. In DNA form, the CDR3 reads TGTGCCAGCAGTCCTATCGGGACAGGGGGCGTAGAGACCCAGTACTTC.

This rearrangement joins TRBV27 to TRBJ1-5; possibly TRBD1 for D (5 bases). This CDR3 has 15 residues. V lost 6 bases to trimming and J lost 6 bases, with 18 bases between them. Germline V lookup: CDR1 MNHEY, CDR2 SMNVEV (reference sequence). CDR3 nucleotides: TGTGCCAGCAGCCCCGGGACCGTCGGGGGTCAGCCCCAGCATTTT. This sequence encodes CASSPGTVGGQPQHF.

This sequence joins TRBV21-1 and TRBJ2-7; no check of the table's D call, TRBD1, against the DNA was made. TRBV21-1 corresponds to a pseudogene. The CDR3 sequence is 15 residues long. The chain's CDR3 is CASSKVFRVYYEQYF. DNA for the CDR3: TGTGCCAGCAGCAAGGTCTTCAGGGTATACTACGAGCAGTACTTC.

CDR3 sequence reads: CASSLAGTSGSSQFF. The CDR3 DNA follows: TGTGCCAGCAGCTTAGCCGGGACTAGCGGGAGTTCACAGTTCTTC. This rearrangement joins TRBV13 to TRBJ2-1; 14 bases are shared with TRBD2. Trimming removed 1 base from V and 13 bases from J; junction bases left unmatched: 6. The CDR3 is 15 residues long. Germline V lookup: CDR1 PRHDT, CDR2 FYEKMQ (reference sequence). The variable domain in full, completed from reference TRBV13 and TRBJ2-1, reads AAGVIQSPRHLIKEKRETATLKCYPIPRHDTVYWYQQGPGQDPQFLISFYEKMQSDKGSIPDRFSAQQFSDYHSELNMSSLELGDSALYFCASSLAGTSGSSQFFGPGTRLTVL.

This clone was observed once. The chain is built from TRBV5-1 and TRBJ2-1, with D maybe TRBD1 (7 bases). CDR1 is SGHRS and CDR2 is YFSETQ in the germline V gene. V dropped 2 bases and J dropped 4 bases, with 10 bases sitting between them. The CDR3 is 14 amino acids. The DNA of the CDR3 is TGCGCCAGCAGCTTACAGGGGACTTACAATGAGCAGTTCTTC. This codes for CASSLQGTYNEQFF.

The J gene is TRBJ2-5, the V gene TRBV7-9, with 8 bases matching TRBD2. Germline CDR1 SEHNR, CDR2 FQNEAQ (reference sequence). V lost 5 bases to trimming and J lost 4 bases; unmatched junction nucleotides: 0. This CDR3 is built from 12 residues. The DNA of the CDR3 is TGTGCCAGCAGCGGACTAGCAGAGACCCAGTACTTC. Translating gives CASSGLAETQYF.

The gene calls are TRBV15 and TRBJ1-5, with TRBD1 as a possible D gene (6 bases). In germline, CDR1 is LNHNV, CDR2 YYDKDF (reference sequence). The V end lost 4 bases, the J end lost 2 bases, and 12 bases lay between the germline ends. This CDR3 is 15 amino acids long. Written as DNA, the CDR3 is TGTGCCACCAGCAAGGGACAACTTGGCAATCAGCCCCAGCATTTT. Translated: CATSKGQLGNQPQHF.

The chain combines TRBV20-1 with TRBJ1-1; D gene unclear. This CDR3 is built from 11 residues. CDR1 is DFQATT and CDR2 is SNEGSKA in the germline V gene (reference sequence). V lost 5 bases, J lost 6 bases, and 10 bases lay in between. The CDR3 region has the DNA TGCAGTGCTCGGGTTCCTCCTGAAGCTTTCTTT. This encodes CSARVPPEAFF.